Included here is one TCR beta chain sequence, with context. Antigen: not known. Germline lookup yields CDR1 SGHKS and CDR2 YYEKEE (reference sequence). This CDR3 has 15 amino acids. V was trimmed by 4 bases and J by 4 bases, leaving 12 bases between them. This sample was included in a study of T cell responses to AZD1222 COVID-19 vaccine. The study's findings and limits: Nearly half of the spike-specific TCRs reportedly recognize variant regions that carry no mutations. Clonal diversity was possibly underestimated, and the donors were mostly white British, with more females. Repertoires were obtained solely post-peak T cell response.

The table came from immunoSEQ multiplex PCR; TCRdb's copy has only in-frame clones and leaves some out. The sample lists around 100,000 clones, about 88% occurring once. This chain uses TRBV5-5 with TRBJ2-6, with D perhaps TRBD1 (6 bases). This TCR derives from an adult in good health. The sequencing used peripheral blood, collected on day 0 of AZD1222 vaccination. The CDR3 sequence: CASSAAGAGANVLTF. The DNA of the CDR3 is TGTGCCAGCAGCGCAGCAGGGGCCGGGGCCAACGTCCTGACTTTC.